The 31 T cell receptor beta chains given below trace back to one sample, sequenced in a study of neurological immune-mediated disorders. One entry per CDR3 protein, called by TCRdb with MiXCR from the 5' RACE reads. Altogether around 130,000 distinct CDR3 sequences are present, roughly 3.2% being singletons, with the ten largest covering 1.3%. The sequenced sample consisted of PBMCs. These receptors all stem from a woman aged 25 to 45 with multiple sclerosis.

This clonotype appeared many times. CDR3 amino acids: CASSYSQGREETQYF. CDR3 in DNA: TGTGCCAGCAGTTACTCTCAGGGGCGCGAAGAGACCCAGTACTTC. The chain recombines TRBV6-2 or TRBV6-3 with TRBJ2-5; TRBD1 is a possible D gene (6 bases). This CDR3 has 15 amino acids. CDR1 and CDR2 (germline): MNHEY, SVGEGT. Trimming removed 0 bases from V and 3 bases from J, with 11 bases in between.

This clonotype was detected many times. The genes are TRBV4-1 and TRBJ2-3; TRBD1 is a possible D gene (6 bases). The CDR3 covers 17 residues. V lost 0 bases and J 0 bases, leaving 13 bases between the germline ends. CDR1 is MGHRA and CDR2 is YSYEKL in the germline V gene. The CDR3 here is CASSQDQTGPSTDTQYF. The CDR3 DNA follows: TGCGCCAGCAGCCAAGATCAGACAGGCCCTAGCACAGATACGCAGTATTTT.

This clonotype occurred many times. The J gene is TRBJ1-2, the V gene TRBV6-6, with 8 nucleotides matching TRBD1. The CDR3 totals 12 residues. Per the germline V gene, CDR1 is MNHNY and CDR2 is SVGAGI (reference sequence). V was clipped by 6 bases and J by 3 bases; unmatched bases: 0. This chain's CDR3 is CASRQGDYGYTF. The CDR3 nucleotides read TGTGCCAGCAGACAGGGGGACTATGGCTACACCTTC.

This clonotype was counted at least ten times. The CDR3 nucleotides are TGTGCCAGCAGCTTAAGCACAACAACTGAAGCTTTCTTT. Its translation: CASSLSTTTEAFF. The chain is built from TRBV7-9 and TRBJ1-1; D remains ambiguous. The CDR3 is made up of 13 amino acids. CDR1 and CDR2 from the germline V gene are SEHNR and FQNEAQ (reference sequence). With 2 bases removed from V and 5 bases from J, the gap between germline ends came to 9 bases.

This clonotype was found many times. V is TRBV12-3 or TRBV12-4 and J is TRBJ2-5, with unresolved D. V lost 7 bases, J lost 5 bases, and 17 bases lay in between. The CDR3 sequence is 14 residues long. Written as DNA, the CDR3 is TGTGCCAGCACCCGCGGTACCGGGCGGGAGACCCAGTACTTC. Its protein is CASTRGTGRETQYF.

In its sample, this clonotype was seen many times. V usage is TRBV3-1 and J usage is TRBJ2-4; perhaps D is TRBD1 or TRBD2 (5 bases each). Between the trimmed V and J ends, which lost 1 base and 5 bases, there was a span of 15 bases. Germline loops: CDR1 LGHDT, CDR2 YNNKEL (reference sequence). There are 16 residues in the CDR3. CDR3 DNA: TGTGCCAGCAGCCAAGGGGGACGGTGGGTAGAAAACATTCAGTACTTC. Translating gives CASSQGGRWVENIQYF.

In this sample, this clonotype turned up many times. This rearrangement joins TRBV7-2 to TRBJ1-2, with 7 bases identical to TRBD1. Trimming cost V 4 bases and J 3 bases; bases outside gene matches: 2. The CDR3 is made up of 13 amino acids. Germline CDR1 SGHTA, CDR2 FQGNSA. CDR3 in DNA: TGTGCCAGCAGCTCTGGGACAGACTATGGCTACACCTTC. It translates to CASSSGTDYGYTF.

Ten or more counts support this clonotype. The CDR3 region is CATSRGLEGTQETQYF. CDR3 DNA: TGTGCCACCAGCAGAGGCCTGGAAGGGACCCAAGAGACCCAGTACTTC. The chain links TRBV15 to TRBJ2-5, with D perhaps TRBD1 or TRBD2 (5 bases each). V lost 1 base and J lost 1, with 13 bases in between. Germline lookup yields CDR1 LNHNV and CDR2 YYDKDF (reference sequence). This CDR3 comprises 16 residues.

This clonotype was seen repeatedly, ten times or more. V is TRBV3-1 and J is TRBJ1-2; D not certain. Trimming shortened V by 4 bases and J by 4 bases, and 16 bases separated the two germline ends. Germline CDR1 is LGHDT and CDR2 is YNNKEL (reference sequence). This CDR3 spans 15 amino acids. The CDR3 loop is CASSPPAAAGYGYTF. Written as DNA, the CDR3 is TGTGCCAGCAGCCCCCCCGCAGCCGCGGGCTATGGCTACACCTTC.

This clonotype was seen at least ten times. The rearrangement joins TRBV6-5 to TRBJ1-1, with a weak D call TRBD1 (5 bases). V lost 2 bases, J lost 5 bases, and 9 bases lay in between. The CDR3 is made up of 13 amino acids. CDR1 is MNHEY, CDR2 SVGAGI, per germline. The CDR3 loop is CASSYDSGTEAFF. CDR3 nucleotide sequence: TGTGCCAGCAGTTACGACAGTGGGACTGAAGCTTTCTTT.

This clonotype was recorded many times. The rearrangement joins TRBV20-1 to TRBJ2-2, with D unclear. The germline V gene encodes CDR1 DFQATT and CDR2 SNEGSKA (reference sequence). The CDR3 spans 14 residues. The V and J ends lost 1 base and 1 base respectively, with 7 bases between them. The chain's CDR3 is CSARVSVNTGELFF. The CDR3 region has the DNA TGCAGTGCTAGAGTCAGCGTGAACACCGGGGAGCTGTTTTTT.

This clonotype was picked up many times. CDR3: CSARGVAGAYNEQFF. The CDR3 coding sequence is TGCAGTGCTAGGGGAGTAGCGGGGGCCTACAATGAGCAGTTCTTC. The V gene is TRBV20-1, the J gene TRBJ2-1; 9 nucleotides line up with TRBD2. CDR3 length: 15 amino acids. V shed 3 bases, J shed 2 bases, and the junction held 5 bases outside the gene matches. CDR1 is DFQATT and CDR2 is SNEGSKA in the germline V gene (reference sequence).

In its sample, this clonotype was seen many times. The CDR3 protein is CSASGRSHYGYTF. For the CDR3, the DNA is TGCAGTGCGTCGGGCAGGTCCCACTATGGCTACACCTTC. The chain uses TRBV20-1 and TRBJ1-2; D remains unclear. The V and J ends lost 6 bases and 3 bases respectively, with 14 bases between them. The CDR3 runs 13 residues. Germline CDR1 reads DFQATT; CDR2 reads SNEGSKA (reference sequence).

In this sample, this clonotype turned up many times. The CDR3 DNA sequence: TGTGCCAGCAGCCCTTCCTTTCGGGTCTACAATGAGCAGTTCTTC. Its translation: CASSPSFRVYNEQFF. This chain uses TRBV12-3 or TRBV12-4 with TRBJ2-1; no reliable D call. V lost 6 bases and J 3 bases, leaving 15 bases between the germline ends. The CDR3 has 15 amino acids.

This clonotype was counted only a few times. The chain is built from TRBV29-1 and TRBJ1-1, with D unclear. CDR1 and CDR2 from the germline V gene are SQVTM and ANQGSEA. The CDR3 consists of 13 residues. The V gene lost 5 bases and the J gene lost 4 bases, with 14 bases spanning the gap. Written as DNA, the CDR3 is TGCAGCGTTCACTTAATAGGGTCCACTGAAGCTTTCTTT. Translation gives CSVHLIGSTEAFF.

This clonotype was seen ten or more times. CDR3 sequence (DNA): TGTGCCACCACGGGACCCGGGGACGAGCAGTACTTC. Translated, it gives CATTGPGDEQYF. V gene TRBV10-3 combines with J gene TRBJ2-7, with D perhaps being TRBD1 or TRBD2 (5 bases each). V lost 10 bases to trimming and J lost 5 bases, with 15 bases between them. The V gene's germline CDR1 is ENHRY and CDR2 SYGVKD. The CDR3 has 12 amino acids.

At least ten counts were recorded for this clonotype. The V call is TRBV5-5, the J call TRBJ2-7, with D tentatively TRBD1 (6 bases). This CDR3 contains 14 residues. The germline gives CDR1 SGHKS, CDR2 YYEKEE (reference sequence). Trimming took 0 bases from V and 5 from J, leaving 12 bases between them. CDR3 protein: CASSLAWTVNEQYF. In nucleotides, the CDR3 is TGTGCCAGCAGCTTGGCCTGGACAGTCAACGAGCAGTACTTC.

This clonotype appeared many times. The chain uses TRBV12-3 or TRBV12-4 and TRBJ1-3; 8 positions agree with TRBD1. V lost 7 bases and J lost 0; bases outside the gene matches: 14. The CDR3 covers 18 residues. The CDR3 here is CASTGQGVGGSSGNTIYF. The CDR3 DNA follows: TGTGCCAGCACCGGACAGGGAGTAGGGGGGAGCTCTGGAAACACCATATATTTT.

This clonotype showed up many times. This rearrangement joins TRBV6-4 to TRBJ2-3, with D maybe TRBD1 (5 bases). Per germline, CDR1 MRHNA and CDR2 SNTAGT. Trimming removed 2 bases from V and 4 bases from J, with 7 bases in between. This CDR3 has 13 residues. This chain's CDR3 is CASSDGAPDTQYF. The CDR3 nucleotides read TGTGCCAGCAGTGACGGGGCACCAGATACGCAGTATTTT.

In this sample, this clonotype turned up many times. The rearrangement links TRBV6-5 to TRBJ2-2, with D perhaps matching TRBD2 (5 bases). The germline gives CDR1 MNHEY, CDR2 SVGAGI. V was shortened by 6 bases and J by 5 bases, with 13 bases between the two germline ends. This CDR3 is 14 amino acids long. The CDR3 coding sequence is TGTGCCAGCAGCCATCCTCCGGGAACCGGGGAGCTGTTTTTT. It specifies CASSHPPGTGELFF.

In the case of this clonotype: A much larger clone lies one base from this, so it may be a read error. CDR3 sequence reads: CTSRLAGPYNEQFF. The DNA for the CDR3 is TGTACCAGCAGACTAGCGGGACCTTACAATGAGCAGTTCTTC. This rearrangement joins TRBV6-5 to TRBJ2-1; 11 bases fit TRBD2. Looked up from germline, CDR1 is MNHEY and CDR2 is SVGAGI. CDR3 length: 14 residues.

Many counts were recorded for this clonotype. The V gene is TRBV7-9, the J gene TRBJ1-3, with 7 bases fitting TRBD1. The J segment lost 4 bases and the V segment lost 3 bases, leaving 15 bases of the junction unmatched. The CDR3 totals 18 residues. CDR1 and CDR2 (germline): SEHNR, FQNEAQ (reference sequence). This CDR3 is CASSFAPGQRLPGNTIYF. In DNA, the CDR3 is TGTGCCAGCAGCTTTGCTCCGGGACAGAGGTTGCCCGGAAACACCATATATTTT.

In its sample, this clonotype was seen many times. The V call is TRBV7-2, the J call TRBJ2-7; 9 nucleotides agree with TRBD2. Germline V gene data show CDR1 as SGHTA and CDR2 as FQGNSA. The junction had 12 bases not matched to a gene; V was cut back by 5 bases and J by 7 bases. The CDR3 sequence is 15 residues long. DNA of the CDR3: TGTGCCAGCAGCCCCCAACCGGGACTAGCATATGAGCAGTACTTC. Translating gives CASSPQPGLAYEQYF.

This clonotype was found many times. The chain couples TRBV20-1 to TRBJ2-5; weak D call: TRBD2 (5 bases). Trimming removed 0 bases from V and 7 bases from J, with 15 bases in between. The CDR3 is 14 amino acids. CDR1 and CDR2 (germline): DFQATT, SNEGSKA (reference sequence). The DNA of the CDR3 is TGCAGTGCTAGAGATCAGCGGTCCCCGGGGACCCAGTACTTC. This sequence encodes CSARDQRSPGTQYF.

This clonotype was picked up many times. The V call is TRBV12-3 or TRBV12-4, the J call TRBJ1-2; a possible D gene is TRBD1 (5 bases). The CDR3 runs 14 residues. Deletions cut 6 bases from V and 8 bases from J, with 19 bases between. The CDR3 reads CASRPGPTRTGYTF. The CDR3 DNA sequence: TGTGCCAGCAGGCCGGGACCAACCCGCACCGGCTACACCTTC.

This clonotype was detected ten times or more. The V and J genes are TRBV11-2 and TRBJ2-1; the D gene could be TRBD1 or TRBD2 (6 bases each). The CDR3 is made up of 15 amino acids. Germline CDR1 SGHAT, CDR2 FQNNGV. Trimming removed 0 bases from V and 6 bases from J, with 12 bases in between. CDR3 sequence: CASSLDRGLVNEQFF. Here the CDR3 DNA reads TGTGCCAGCAGCTTAGATCGGGGGCTTGTCAATGAGCAGTTCTTC.

This clonotype was seen a handful of times. V and J are TRBV7-2 and TRBJ2-7; 8 bases align to TRBD2. Germline V gene lookup returns CDR1 SGHTA and CDR2 FQGNSA. There are 15 residues in the CDR3. V was pared by 1 base and J by 4 bases, with 6 bases of the junction left unmatched. Here the CDR3 DNA reads TGTGCCAGCAGCTTAGGCGGGACTAGATATTACGAGCAGTACTTC. It codes for CASSLGGTRYYEQYF.

This clonotype was seen many times. CDR3 sequence: CSARFHLNTEAFF. The CDR3 coding sequence is TGCAGTGCTAGATTTCACTTGAACACTGAAGCTTTCTTT. V gene TRBV20-1 combines with J gene TRBJ1-1; D call uncertain. From germline, CDR1 is DFQATT and CDR2 SNEGSKA (reference sequence). The ends were cut back, 2 bases at V and 0 bases at J, with 7 bases in the middle. The CDR3 has 13 amino acids.

This clonotype was picked up many times. The rearrangement joins TRBV11-2 to TRBJ1-2; possibly TRBD1 for D (5 bases). V was shortened by 6 bases and J by 4 bases, with 12 bases between the two germline ends. This CDR3 spans 13 amino acids. Germline assignment: CDR1 SGHAT and CDR2 FQNNGV. CDR3 bases: TGTGCCAGCAGAAAAGGGACGGTCTATGGCTACACCTTC. It translates to CASRKGTVYGYTF.

This clonotype was counted at least ten times. This chain links TRBV7-2 with TRBJ2-7; 7 bases map to TRBD2. With 1 base clipped from V and 4 bases from J, the junction kept 13 bases outside the gene matches. This CDR3 spans 17 amino acids. CDR1 and CDR2 from the germline V gene are SGHTA and FQGNSA. The DNA for the CDR3 is TGTGCCAGCAGCTTAGTTCCGACTAGCAACCCCCCTTACGAGCAGTACTTC. This sequence encodes CASSLVPTSNPPYEQYF.

This clonotype has ten or more counts. At one end, the junction sequence differs from germline, possibly due to a read error. The V and J genes are TRBV6-5 and TRBJ2-3; possible D gene TRBD1, 6 bases. The germline V gene has CDR1 MNHEY and CDR2 SVGAGI. The length of the CDR3 is 15 residues. CDR3 region: CASSDSQGAADTQYF. The CDR3 region has the DNA TGTGCCAGCAGTGACTCACAGGGAGCGGCAGATACGCAGTATTTT.